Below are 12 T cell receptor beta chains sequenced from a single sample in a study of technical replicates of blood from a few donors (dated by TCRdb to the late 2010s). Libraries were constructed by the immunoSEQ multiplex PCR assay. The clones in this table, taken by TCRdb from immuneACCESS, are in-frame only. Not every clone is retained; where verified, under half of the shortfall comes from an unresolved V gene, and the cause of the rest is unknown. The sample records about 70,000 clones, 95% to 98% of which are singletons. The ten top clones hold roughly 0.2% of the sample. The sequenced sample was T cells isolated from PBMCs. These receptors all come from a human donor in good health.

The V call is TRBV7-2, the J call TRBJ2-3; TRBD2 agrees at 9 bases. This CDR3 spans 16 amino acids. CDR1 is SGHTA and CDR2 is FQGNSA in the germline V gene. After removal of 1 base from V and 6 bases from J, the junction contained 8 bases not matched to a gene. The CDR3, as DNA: TGTGCCAGCAGCTTAGACTGGCGGGAGGGCCGCGATACGCAGTATTTT. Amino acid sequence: CASSLDWREGRDTQYF. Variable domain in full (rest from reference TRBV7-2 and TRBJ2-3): GAGVSQSPSNKVTEKGKDVELRCDPISGHTALYWYRQSLGQGLEFLIYFQGNSAPDKSGLPSDRFSAERTGGSVSTLTIQRTQQEDSAVYLCASSLDWREGRDTQYFGPGTRLTVL.

CDR3 residues: CASAPLQGQGIHEQYF. CDR3 sequence (DNA): TGTGCCAGCGCTCCACTTCAGGGACAGGGGATCCACGAGCAGTACTTC. The chain has TRBV18 and TRBJ2-5; 10 nucleotides line up with TRBD1. The end of the DNA fits TRBJ2-7 better, so the J call may be wrong. The CDR3 totals 16 residues. Per the germline V gene, CDR1 is KGHSH and CDR2 is LQKENI.

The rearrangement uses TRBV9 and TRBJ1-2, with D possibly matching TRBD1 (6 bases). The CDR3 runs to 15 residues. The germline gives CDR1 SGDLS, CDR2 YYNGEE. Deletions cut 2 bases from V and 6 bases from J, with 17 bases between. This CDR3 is CASSVWGHPRDGYTF. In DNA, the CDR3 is TGTGCCAGCAGCGTTTGGGGACACCCGAGGGATGGCTACACCTTC. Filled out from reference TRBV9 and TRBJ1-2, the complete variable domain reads DSGVTQTPKHLITATGQRVTLRCSPRSGDLSVYWYQQSLDQGLQFLIQYYNGEERAKGNILERFSAQQFPDLHSELNLSSLELGDSALYFCASSVWGHPRDGYTFGSGTRLTVV.

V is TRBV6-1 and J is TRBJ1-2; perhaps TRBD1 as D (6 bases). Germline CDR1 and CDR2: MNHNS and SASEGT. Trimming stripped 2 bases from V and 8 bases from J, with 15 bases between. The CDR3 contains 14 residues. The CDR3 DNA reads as TGTGCCAGCAGTGAACGAGGGACACCCGGGGGCTACACCTTC. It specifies CASSERGTPGGYTF.

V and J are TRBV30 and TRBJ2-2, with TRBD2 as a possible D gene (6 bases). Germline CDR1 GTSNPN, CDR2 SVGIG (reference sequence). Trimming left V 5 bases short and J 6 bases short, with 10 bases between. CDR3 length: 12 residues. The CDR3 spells CAWGRLAGELFF. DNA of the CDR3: TGTGCCTGGGGAAGACTAGCCGGGGAGCTGTTTTTT.

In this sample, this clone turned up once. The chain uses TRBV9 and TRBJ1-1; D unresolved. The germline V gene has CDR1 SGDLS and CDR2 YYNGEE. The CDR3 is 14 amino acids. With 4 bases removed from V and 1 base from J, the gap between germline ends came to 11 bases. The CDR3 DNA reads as TGTGCCAGCAGCCCTGAGGACTGGAACACTGAAGCTTTCTTT. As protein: CASSPEDWNTEAFF.

The CDR3 is CASSLVAAGELFF. DNA for the CDR3: TGTGCCAGCAGCTTAGTGGCAGCCGGGGAGCTGTTTTTT. The rearrangement joins TRBV11-3 to TRBJ2-2; D call uncertain. Trimming cost V 1 base and J 6 bases, with 6 bases left between them. The CDR3 is made up of 13 amino acids. Germline V lookup: CDR1 SGHNT, CDR2 YENEEA.

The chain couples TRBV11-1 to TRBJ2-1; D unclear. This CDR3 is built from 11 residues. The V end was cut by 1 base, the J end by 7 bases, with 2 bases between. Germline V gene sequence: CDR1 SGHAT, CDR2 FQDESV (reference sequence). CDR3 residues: CASSLVNEQFF. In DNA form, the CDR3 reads TGTGCCAGCAGCTTAGTAAATGAGCAGTTCTTC.

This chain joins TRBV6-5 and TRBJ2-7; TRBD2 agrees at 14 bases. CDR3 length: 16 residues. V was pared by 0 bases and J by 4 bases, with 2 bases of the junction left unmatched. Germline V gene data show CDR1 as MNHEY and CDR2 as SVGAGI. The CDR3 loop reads CASSYSTSGRGYEQYF. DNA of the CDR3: TGTGCCAGCAGTTACTCGACTAGCGGGAGGGGGTACGAGCAGTACTTC.

The CDR3 nucleotides read TGTGCCAGCAGCGTATATAGCGGGAGTGCTGGAGATACGCAGTATTTT. Translated, it gives CASSVYSGSAGDTQYF. The J gene is TRBJ2-3, the V gene TRBV9; 9 nucleotides line up with TRBD2. The CDR3 has 16 amino acids. Germline V gene sequence: CDR1 SGDLS, CDR2 YYNGEE. The V and J ends lost 1 base and 5 bases, in that order; junction bases with no gene match: 8.

CDR3 nucleotides: TGTGCCAGCAGGCGCCTAGCGGGGCCCTCCTACGAGCAGTACTTC. Amino acids: CASRRLAGPSYEQYF. This sequence joins TRBV6-5 and TRBJ2-7; 9 bases agree with TRBD2. Germline V gene sequence: CDR1 MNHEY, CDR2 SVGAGI. The CDR3 runs to 15 residues. V was pared by 6 bases and J by 0 bases, with 6 bases of the junction left unmatched.

The CDR3 DNA follows: TGTGCCAGCAGTTTGCAGGGAGGGAGCACTGAAGCTTTCTTT. Translating gives CASSLQGGSTEAFF. The chain couples TRBV28 to TRBJ1-1; D may be TRBD1 (5 bases). This CDR3 is 14 amino acids long. CDR1 MDHEN and CDR2 SYDVKM come from the germline V gene. V lost 3 bases and J lost 4, with 12 bases in between.